This entry describes one T cell receptor (beta chain). No antigen is known for it. The CDR3 has 12 amino acids. CDR1 is MDHEN and CDR2 is SYDVKM in the germline V gene. Trimming removed 7 bases from V and 4 bases from J, with 10 bases in between. Generated by immunoSEQ multiplex PCR, the TCRdb table keeps only in-frame clones and is missing some. This sample has roughly 77,000 clones, with around 90% found just once. This sample is drawn from a study of T cell responses to AZD1222 COVID-19 vaccine. Whole-study findings and limits: Regions 160-218 and 743-854 held dominance among vaccine-associated CD4 TCRs, which spanned spike. Among those given AZD1222, only six were seropositive at baseline. Nearly half of spike-specific TCRs reportedly target unmutated variant regions. Scientists sampled the repertoires only once the peak T cell response had passed.

The chain joins TRBV28 to TRBJ1-2; tentative D call: TRBD1 (5 bases). The sequenced sample was peripheral blood, obtained on day 0 of MenACWY control vaccination. The clonotype comes from an adult in good health. The CDR3 region has the DNA TGTGCCAGCACCACGGGGGTCTATGGCTACACCTTC. Translating it yields CASTTGVYGYTF.